This TCR beta chain was identified during a study of somatic mutations in cytotoxic T cells in rheumatoid arthritis. Across the whole study: The flow sorting of some V beta antibody-stained T-cell populations reached nearly 100% purity, and the sorted populations included V beta1+ cells sequenced for TCRB.

Positive magnetic bead selection isolated CD4+ and CD8+ cells, and flow cytometry checked purity. The CDR3 has 15 residues. Germline loops: CDR1 SNHLY, CDR2 FYNNEI. V shed 2 bases, J shed 7 bases, and the junction held 10 bases outside the gene matches. Using immunoSEQ multiplex PCR, the repertoire was profiled, and TCRdb retains in-frame clones only, with some absent. Here the sample spans over 20,000 clones, 82% being singletons. The chain is built from TRBV2 and TRBJ1-2; TRBD1 aligns across 7 bases. Sequencing was done on a sample of CD8+ T cells sorted from blood. This receptor was taken from a man between 50 and 59 years old in good health. CDR3 sequence: CASSEYTGVKAGYTF. CDR3 DNA sequence: TGTGCCAGCAGTGAATACACAGGGGTTAAGGCTGGCTACACCTTC.